This T cell receptor beta chain is drawn from a study of control samples from healthy donors and cancer patients. The CDR3 has 12 amino acids. Germline lookup yields CDR1 SGDLS and CDR2 YYNGEE. The V end lost 0 bases, the J end lost 6 bases, and 1 base lay between the germline ends. The assay was immunoSEQ multiplex PCR, and TCRdb's table has in-frame clones only and misses some. The sample holds 90,000 to 110,000 clones, about four fifths seen once. The TCR comes from a woman aged 45-65 years in good health. This chain uses TRBV9 with TRBJ1-6; no firm D call. The sequencing sample was made of blood. The CDR3: CASSVGNSPLHF. In nucleotides, the CDR3 is TGTGCCAGCAGCGTAGGTAATTCACCCCTCCACTTT.